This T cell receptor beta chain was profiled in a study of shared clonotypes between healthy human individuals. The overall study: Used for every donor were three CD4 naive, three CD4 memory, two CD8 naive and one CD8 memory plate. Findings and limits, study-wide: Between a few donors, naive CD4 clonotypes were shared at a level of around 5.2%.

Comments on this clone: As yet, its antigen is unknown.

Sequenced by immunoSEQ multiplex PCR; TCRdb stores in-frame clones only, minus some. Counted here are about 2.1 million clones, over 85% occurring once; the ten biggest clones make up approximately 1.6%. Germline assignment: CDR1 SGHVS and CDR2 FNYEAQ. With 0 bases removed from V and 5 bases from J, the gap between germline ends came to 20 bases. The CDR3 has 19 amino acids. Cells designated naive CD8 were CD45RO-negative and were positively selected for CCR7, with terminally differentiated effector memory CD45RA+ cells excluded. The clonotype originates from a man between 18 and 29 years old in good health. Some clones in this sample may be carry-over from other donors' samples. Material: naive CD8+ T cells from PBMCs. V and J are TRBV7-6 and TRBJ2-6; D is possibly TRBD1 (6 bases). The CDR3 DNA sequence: TGTGCCAGCAGCTTAGCGCCCCCGGACAGAAGGAGCTGGGCCAACGTCCTGACTTTC. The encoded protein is CASSLAPPDRRSWANVLTF.